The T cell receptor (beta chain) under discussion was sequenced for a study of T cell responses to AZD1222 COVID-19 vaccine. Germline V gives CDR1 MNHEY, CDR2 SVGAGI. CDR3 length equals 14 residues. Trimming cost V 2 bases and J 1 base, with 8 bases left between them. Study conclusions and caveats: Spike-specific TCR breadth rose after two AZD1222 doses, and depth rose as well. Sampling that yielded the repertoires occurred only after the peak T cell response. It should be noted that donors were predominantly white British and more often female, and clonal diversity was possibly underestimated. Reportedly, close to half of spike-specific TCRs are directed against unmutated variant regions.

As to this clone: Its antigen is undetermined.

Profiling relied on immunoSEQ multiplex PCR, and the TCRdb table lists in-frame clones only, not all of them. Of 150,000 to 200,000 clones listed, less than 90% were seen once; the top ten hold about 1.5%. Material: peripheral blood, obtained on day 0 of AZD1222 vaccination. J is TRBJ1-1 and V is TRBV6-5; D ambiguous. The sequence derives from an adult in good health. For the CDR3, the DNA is TGTGCCAGCAGTTACAGATGGCCGAACACTGAAGCTTTCTTT. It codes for CASSYRWPNTEAFF.